These 17 T cell receptor beta chains were all obtained from the same sample, sequenced in a study of blood T cell repertoires in COVID-19. Sequencing used immunoSEQ multiplex PCR; TCRdb keeps in-frame clones, though not all of them. The repertoire has roughly 40,000 clones, approximately 91% of them found once; the top ten carry 2.4%. Sequenced material: peripheral blood. These receptors all stem from a human donor in a cohort sampled during active COVID-19.

V and J are TRBV3-1 (or the pseudogene TRBV3-2) and TRBJ1-5; TRBD1 matches at 8 bases. CDR1 and CDR2 (germline): LGHDT, YNNKEL (reference sequence). The CDR3 is made up of 15 amino acids. The trim removed 4 bases at V and 4 bases at J, leaving 6 bases unmatched. For the CDR3, the DNA is TGTGCCAGCAGCCGAGACAGGGGCGGGAATCAGCCCCAGCATTTT. This translates into CASSRDRGGNQPQHF.

This clone showed up just once. This sequence joins TRBV3-1 (or the pseudogene TRBV3-2) and TRBJ1-3, with D perhaps TRBD1 (5 bases). The CDR3 spans 16 residues. The germline CDR1 and CDR2 sequences are LGHDT and YNNKEL (reference sequence). V was clipped by 1 base and J by 1 base, with 11 bases between them. This CDR3 reads CASSQGVRVSGNTIYF. The CDR3, as DNA: TGTGCCAGCAGCCAAGGTGTCAGGGTATCTGGAAACACCATATATTTT.

J is TRBJ2-5 and V is TRBV25-1, with 7 bases aligning to TRBD1. Trimming cost V 2 bases and J 5 bases; bases outside gene matches: 11. Germline V gene data show CDR1 as MGHDK and CDR2 as SYGVNS. The CDR3 has 16 amino acids. In DNA, the CDR3 is TGTGCCAGCAGTGAAATGCTTGGGATCAGGGGGGAGACCCAGTACTTC. It translates to CASSEMLGIRGETQYF.

This clone was seen once. The CDR3 spells CAMPDSYEQYF. The CDR3 DNA sequence: TGCGCCATGCCAGACAGCTACGAGCAGTACTTC. The chain has TRBV10-1 and TRBJ2-7; the D gene is possibly TRBD1 (5 bases). The germline gives CDR1 WNHNN, CDR2 SYGVQD (reference sequence). V dropped 10 bases and J dropped 3 bases, with 10 bases sitting between them. The CDR3 runs to 11 residues.

CDR3 DNA sequence: TGTGCCAGCAGCACGAGACAGGGCGCCTCTGGAAACACCATATATTTT. It yields the protein CASSTRQGASGNTIYF. The V and J genes are TRBV5-4 and TRBJ1-3; 7 nucleotides match TRBD1. V lost 4 bases, J lost 0 bases, and 7 bases stayed unmatched. The CDR3 has 16 amino acids. Germline CDR1 is SGHNT and CDR2 is YYREEE (reference sequence).

This CDR3 is CASSHRGVERGQSTDTQYF. For the CDR3, the DNA is TGTGCCAGCAGCCATCGTGGAGTAGAGCGGGGGCAATCCACAGATACGCAGTATTTT. The rearrangement joins TRBV3-1 (or the pseudogene TRBV3-2) to TRBJ2-3; TRBD2 matches 8 bases. V shed 3 bases, J shed 2 bases, and the junction held 16 bases outside the gene matches. Germline values: CDR1 LGHDT, CDR2 YNNKEL (reference sequence). There are 19 residues in the CDR3.

CDR3 amino acids: CASSPQGQLKDEQYF. As DNA, the CDR3 is TGTGCCAGCAGTCCCCAGGGACAATTAAAGGACGAGCAGTACTTC. V gene TRBV6-5 combines with J gene TRBJ2-7, with D tentatively TRBD1 (6 bases). The CDR3 has 15 residues. Trimming removed 5 bases from V and 5 bases from J, with 19 bases in between. Per the germline V gene, CDR1 is MNHEY and CDR2 is SVGAGI.

J is TRBJ2-4 and V is TRBV30, with 9 bases aligning to TRBD1. Trimming took 2 bases from V and 9 from J; bases not matched to a gene: 5. This CDR3 spans 13 amino acids. Germline values: CDR1 GTSNPN, CDR2 SVGIG (reference sequence). CDR3 loop: CAWSPTGGGIQYF. In nucleotides, the CDR3 is TGTGCCTGGAGTCCTACAGGGGGCGGCATTCAGTACTTC.

The CDR3 loop is CASSYSDRAHYEQYF. CDR3 bases: TGTGCCAGCAGTTACTCCGACAGGGCCCATTACGAGCAGTACTTC. V gene TRBV6-2 or TRBV6-3 combines with J gene TRBJ2-7, with TRBD1 matching over 7 bases. The CDR3 has 15 amino acids. Germline V gene sequence: CDR1 MNHEY, CDR2 SVGEGT. V trimming: 0 bases; J trimming: 4 bases; junction bases outside the gene matches: 6.

The chain recombines TRBV9 with TRBJ1-4; D is ambiguous. Per germline, CDR1 SGDLS and CDR2 YYNGEE. This CDR3 is built from 14 residues. The ends were cut back, 3 bases at V and 4 bases at J, with 10 bases in the middle. The CDR3 spells CASSAPGYNEKLFF. The CDR3 bases are TGTGCCAGCAGCGCCCCCGGGTATAATGAAAAACTGTTTTTT.

The V call is TRBV3-1 (or the pseudogene TRBV3-2), the J call TRBJ1-1; 7 bases match TRBD1. The CDR3 runs to 13 residues. Losses at the gene ends were 6 bases for V and 3 bases for J; bases not matched to a gene: 4. Per germline, CDR1 LGHDT and CDR2 YNNKEL (reference sequence). The CDR3 nucleotides read TGTGCCAGCAGGGAGGGACAGCACACTGAAGCTTTCTTT. It translates to CASREGQHTEAFF.

The chain joins TRBV5-1 to TRBJ2-5; D is possibly TRBD2 (6 bases). This CDR3 has 14 amino acids. Germline loops: CDR1 SGHRS, CDR2 YFSETQ. With 0 bases removed from V and 4 bases from J, the gap between germline ends came to 10 bases. This CDR3 reads CASSLGGDTETQYF. The CDR3 bases are TGCGCCAGCAGCTTGGGCGGGGATACAGAGACCCAGTACTTC.

V is TRBV4-2 and J is TRBJ2-7, with 10 bases fitting TRBD2. This CDR3 has 17 residues. Unmatched junction bases numbered 5, after V lost 0 bases and J lost 0 bases. CDR1 is LGHNA, CDR2 YNFKEQ, per germline. DNA for the CDR3: TGTGCCAGCAGCCAAGAAACTAGCGGGGCAAGCTCCTACGAGCAGTACTTC. Its translation is CASSQETSGASSYEQYF.

The chain combines TRBV11-2 with TRBJ1-5; possible D gene TRBD1, 5 bases. V shed 8 bases and J shed 6 bases, with 20 bases lying between them. The CDR3 loop spans 15 amino acids. Germline-derived CDR1 and CDR2 are SGHAT and FQNNGV. The CDR3 bases are TGTGCCAGCTCCTTAGATCACGGGGGAGGTCAGCCCCAGCATTTT. Its translation is CASSLDHGGGQPQHF.

The rearrangement links TRBV5-1 to TRBJ1-4, with D possibly being TRBD1 (5 bases). Germline V gives CDR1 SGHRS, CDR2 YFSETQ. The CDR3 runs to 14 residues. Deletions cut 4 bases from V and 8 bases from J, with 15 bases between. The CDR3 DNA reads TGCGCCAGCAGCCCCGACACCGGGGGGGAAAAACTGTTTTTT. It encodes CASSPDTGGEKLFF.

The J gene is TRBJ2-3, the V gene TRBV6-6; 7 nucleotides match TRBD1. J gave up 2 bases and V 2 bases, and 4 bases lay outside the gene matches. CDR3 size: 15 residues. The V gene's germline CDR1 is MNHNY and CDR2 SVGAGI (reference sequence). The CDR3 loop is CASSYATGVTDTQYF. The CDR3 DNA sequence: TGTGCCAGCAGTTACGCCACAGGGGTCACAGATACGCAGTATTTT.

This clone is medium-sized within its sample. The rearrangement joins TRBV2 to TRBJ1-2; no clear D. The CDR3 sequence is 12 residues long. Germline lookup yields CDR1 SNHLY and CDR2 FYNNEI. Deletions cut 4 bases from V and 8 bases from J, with 11 bases between. Here the CDR3 reads CASSGRRGGYTF. The CDR3 DNA reads as TGTGCCAGCAGTGGACGCCGCGGGGGCTACACCTTC.